The 14 T cell receptor beta chains in this list originate from one sample, sequenced in a study of early T cells in non-severe SARS-CoV-2 infection. TCRdb re-derived calls from the 5' RACE reads in MiXCR, one entry per CDR3 protein. The data show about 83,000 distinct CDR3 sequences, with about 13% seen just once and 1.4% held by the top ten. The sample was whole blood. These TCRs come from an adult who was a healthcare worker with PCR-confirmed SARS-CoV-2 infection or an uninfected control (not recorded which).

The chain couples TRBV7-6 to TRBJ1-4, with D perhaps TRBD1 (6 bases). This CDR3 spans 15 amino acids. The V gene's germline CDR1 is SGHVS and CDR2 FNYEAQ. The V gene lost 5 bases and the J gene lost 5 bases, with 15 bases spanning the gap. The CDR3 region has the DNA TGTGCCAGCAGCCCCTCTCCCGGGGGCAATGAAAAACTGTTTTTT. Translating it yields CASSPSPGGNEKLFF.

The gene calls are TRBV14 and TRBJ2-2, with D possibly matching TRBD1 (5 bases). Trimming took off 0 bases at V and 1 base at J, with 9 bases between the two ends. CDR3 length: 16 amino acids. CDR1 and CDR2 from the germline V gene are SGHDN and FVKESK. The CDR3 DNA sequence: TGTGCCAGCAGCCAAGAACCAGGGCTGAACACCGGGGAGCTGTTTTTT. Protein: CASSQEPGLNTGELFF. The complete variable domain, with remaining parts taken from reference TRBV14 and TRBJ2-2, reads EAGVTQFPSHSVIEKGQTVTLRCDPISGHDNLYWYRRVMGKEIKFLLHFVKESKQDESGMPNNRFLAERTGGTYSTLKVQPAELEDSGVYFCASSQEPGLNTGELFFGEGSRLTVL.

The chain carries TRBV2 and TRBJ1-5, with 7 bases that match TRBD1. Germline values: CDR1 SNHLY, CDR2 FYNNEI. The V and J ends lost 7 bases and 6 bases, in that order; junction bases with no gene match: 6. This CDR3 region has 13 residues. CDR3 loop: CASKSTGVQPQHF. DNA of the CDR3: TGTGCCAGCAAAAGTACAGGGGTTCAGCCCCAGCATTTT.

This clonotype showed up many times. The rearrangement joins TRBV20-1 to TRBJ1-1; no reliable D call. V dropped 0 bases and J dropped 4 bases, with 9 bases sitting between them. In germline, CDR1 is DFQATT, CDR2 SNEGSKA (reference sequence). The CDR3 is made up of 13 amino acids. CDR3 sequence (DNA): TGCAGTGCTAGAGATTTCGAGGGCACTGAAGCTTTCTTT. Protein product: CSARDFEGTEAFF.

This chain connects TRBV10-3 to TRBJ1-1; tentative D call: TRBD1 (5 bases). CDR3 size: 13 residues. CDR1 is ENHRY and CDR2 is SYGVKD in the germline V gene. V gave up 6 bases and J gave up 6 bases, with 14 bases separating them. The CDR3: CAISQNGAAEAFF. CDR3 sequence (DNA): TGTGCCATCAGCCAAAATGGGGCGGCTGAAGCTTTCTTT.

The V and J genes are TRBV30 and TRBJ1-1; TRBD1 might be the D (6 bases). Germline V gives CDR1 GTSNPN, CDR2 SVGIG (reference sequence). Between the trimmed V and J ends, which lost 4 bases and 1 base, there was a span of 16 bases. The CDR3 consists of 15 residues. This CDR3 is CAWTLRGNTNTEAFF. The CDR3 DNA sequence: TGTGCCTGGACCCTCAGGGGAAATACGAACACTGAAGCTTTCTTT. Drawing the rest from reference TRBV30 and TRBJ1-1, the complete variable domain is SQTIHQWPATLVQPVGSPLSLECTVEGTSNPNLYWYRQAAGRGLQLLFYSVGIGQISSEVPQNLSASRPQDRQFILSSKKLLLSDSGFYLCAWTLRGNTNTEAFFGQGTRLTVV.

This clonotype was found many times. The V gene is TRBV18, the J gene TRBJ2-7; 7 bases match TRBD1. CDR3 length: 13 residues. Germline V gene sequence: CDR1 KGHSH, CDR2 LQKENI. Trimming removed 3 bases from V and 5 bases from J; junction bases left unmatched: 4. DNA of the CDR3: TGTGCCAGCTCACCGAGGGGGCCCGACGAGCAGTACTTC. This encodes CASSPRGPDEQYF.

V and J are TRBV12-2 and TRBJ1-1. TRBV12-2 is recorded as a pseudogene. The CDR3 totals 15 residues. CDR3 in amino acids: CASRLAMMIAPEAFF. In DNA form, the CDR3 reads TGTGCAAGTCGCTTAGCGATGATGATTGCCCCTGAAGCTTTCTTT.

The CDR3 coding sequence is TGTGCCAGCAGTGGCCGTACCCTCGGGACCTCCGTGGGAGAGCAGTACTTC. This gives the protein CASSGRTLGTSVGEQYF. The chain has TRBV6-1 and TRBJ2-7, with D tentatively TRBD1 or TRBD2 (5 bases each). The CDR3 runs to 17 residues. CDR1 and CDR2 (germline): MNHNS, SASEGT. V gave up 4 bases and J gave up 7 bases, with 26 bases separating them.

This chain uses TRBV28 with TRBJ2-2; D unresolved. This CDR3 has 13 residues. The germline V gene has CDR1 MDHEN and CDR2 SYDVKM. With 6 bases removed from V and 6 bases from J, the gap between germline ends came to 11 bases. The CDR3 DNA reads as TGTGCCAGCAGCACGACAACCCCCGGGGAGCTGTTTTTT. Translating it yields CASSTTTPGELFF.

This clonotype was found many times. CDR3 DNA sequence: TGTGCCAGCAGCCGTACGGAATCTGGCTACACCTTC. The encoded protein is CASSRTESGYTF. V gene TRBV11-2 combines with J gene TRBJ1-2; D unresolved. The CDR3 contains 12 residues. Trimming pared 5 bases from V and 7 bases from J, leaving 11 bases between. CDR1 is SGHAT, CDR2 FQNNGV, per germline.

As for this clonotype: A read error may be the cause here, since a much bigger clone is one base away. The genes are TRBV5-6 and TRBJ2-3; no reliable D call. This CDR3 spans 13 amino acids. V was shortened by 6 bases and J by 1 base, with 9 bases between the two germline ends. The germline V gene encodes CDR1 SGHDT and CDR2 YYEEEE. CDR3 region: CASNFLGTDTQYF. In DNA form, the CDR3 reads TGTGCCAGCAACTTTCTGGGCACAGATACGCAGTATTTT.

This clonotype was counted a few times. The gene calls are TRBV15 and TRBJ1-4; D is unresolved. Germline CDR1 LNHNV, CDR2 YYDKDF (reference sequence). V was clipped by 0 bases and J by 5 bases, with 7 bases between them. This CDR3 is built from 14 residues. CDR3 nucleotide sequence: TGTGCCACCAGCAGAGATCGCCCGAATGAAAAACTGTTTTTT. Encoded protein: CATSRDRPNEKLFF.

This clonotype occurred many times. V and J are TRBV18 and TRBJ2-1; 7 positions match TRBD1. V lost 1 base, J lost 4 bases, and 7 bases stayed unmatched. This CDR3 region has 16 residues. Germline V gene lookup returns CDR1 KGHSH and CDR2 LQKENI. As DNA, the CDR3 is TGTGCCAGCTCACCACGGGAAGGGGGCCAATACAATGAGCAGTTCTTC. Translation gives CASSPREGGQYNEQFF.